These 27 T cell receptor beta chains came from one sample sequenced in a study of response to subunit inactivated influenza vaccine. TCRdb re-called the RT-PCR reads with MiXCR, one entry per CDR3 protein. The sample includes 500,000 to 600,000 distinct CDR3 sequences, 12% of them seen just once. This material consisted of PBMCs from blood, taken on the day of vaccination. These receptors originate from a man between 45 and 60 years old who received an inactivated influenza vaccine.

The table lists this clonotype with a few counts. The rearrangement uses TRBV6-1 and TRBJ2-2; possibly TRBD2 for D (5 bases). Germline V gene lookup returns CDR1 MNHNS and CDR2 SASEGT. V was trimmed by 4 bases and J by 1 base, leaving 13 bases between them. This CDR3 has 16 amino acids. The CDR3 region has the DNA TGTGCCAGCAGTGCCGGGGTCCCCTTGAACACCGGGGAGCTGTTTTTT. Amino acid sequence: CASSAGVPLNTGELFF.

This clonotype was observed a few times. The V gene is TRBV29-1, the J gene TRBJ2-3; no reliable D call. In germline, CDR1 is SQVTM, CDR2 ANQGSEA. There are 12 residues in the CDR3. The ends were cut back, 5 bases at V and 2 bases at J, with 8 bases in the middle. In nucleotides, the CDR3 is TGCAGCGTTTCCCCGAACACAGATACGCAGTATTTT. Protein: CSVSPNTDTQYF.

This clonotype showed up just a few times. V gene TRBV3-1 combines with J gene TRBJ2-7; TRBD1 agrees at 9 bases. The V gene end was trimmed by 2 bases and the J gene end by 3 bases; junction bases not matched to a gene: 8. The CDR3 is made up of 16 amino acids. The germline gives CDR1 LGHDT, CDR2 YNNKEL (reference sequence). In nucleotides, the CDR3 is TGTGCCAGCAGCCAATCCGACAGGGGGTACAGCTACGAGCAGTACTTC. It encodes CASSQSDRGYSYEQYF.

J is TRBJ2-5 and V is TRBV12-5, with D possibly TRBD1 on 5 matching bases. The germline CDR1 and CDR2 sequences are LGHNT and FRNRAP. The CDR3 totals 16 residues. The germline V and J ends were trimmed by 1 base and 0 bases, with 12 bases remaining between them. The CDR3 reads CASGLDTGRDQETQYF. The CDR3 bases are TGTGCTAGTGGTTTGGACACAGGCCGGGACCAAGAGACCCAGTACTTC. The full variable domain, rest sourced from reference TRBV12-5 and TRBJ2-5, is DARVTQTPRHKVTEMGQEVTMRCQPILGHNTVFWYRQTMMQGLELLAYFRNRAPLDDSGMPKDRFSAEMPDATLATLKIQPSEPRDSAVYFCASGLDTGRDQETQYFGPGTRLLVL.

This chain joins TRBV10-3 and TRBJ2-7, with TRBD2 matching 7 bases. This CDR3 has 16 amino acids. Germline V gene sequence: CDR1 ENHRY, CDR2 SYGVKD. Trimming removed 0 bases from V and 0 bases from J; junction bases left unmatched: 5. CDR3 bases: TGTGCCATCAGTGAGTCGCTGGGCGGGAGCTCCTACGAGCAGTACTTC. The encoded protein is CAISESLGGSSYEQYF.

The chain has TRBV29-1 and TRBJ1-5, with a possible D match to TRBD1 (5 bases). This CDR3 region has 13 residues. The V gene's germline CDR1 is SQVTM and CDR2 ANQGSEA. Trimming stripped 6 bases from V and 3 bases from J, with 12 bases between. DNA for the CDR3: TGCAGCGTAGCGTTGGGGCACAATCAGCCCCAGCATTTT. Translating it yields CSVALGHNQPQHF.

In its sample, this clonotype was seen a few times. The rearrangement uses TRBV28 and TRBJ2-1, with 12 bases fitting TRBD2. V trimming: 2 bases; J trimming: 1 base; junction bases outside the gene matches: 6. Looked up from germline, CDR1 is MDHEN and CDR2 is SYDVKM. The CDR3 is 18 residues long. The DNA of the CDR3 is TGTGCCAGCAGTTTAAGGACTAGCGGGATAAGGTCCTACAATGAGCAGTTCTTC. It yields the protein CASSLRTSGIRSYNEQFF.

This clonotype has a handful of counts. The J gene is TRBJ1-2, the V gene TRBV5-1; D is possibly TRBD1 (5 bases). The CDR3 consists of 16 residues. Germline lookup yields CDR1 SGHRS and CDR2 YFSETQ. Trimming stripped 4 bases from V and 5 bases from J, with 21 bases between. The DNA for the CDR3 is TGCGCCAGCAGCGGAGGGACCCGGCTGTCGGGGTATGGCTACACCTTC. Translation: CASSGGTRLSGYGYTF.

This clonotype has only a few counts. The chain combines TRBV7-6 with TRBJ2-7; the D call may be TRBD1 or TRBD2 (5 bases each). The CDR3 runs to 14 residues. V shed 0 bases and J shed 5 bases, with 11 bases lying between them. CDR1 and CDR2 from the germline V gene are SGHVS and FNYEAQ. For the CDR3, the DNA is TGTGCCAGCAGCTTAGCATCGCAGGGAGACGAGCAGTACTTC. Translating it yields CASSLASQGDEQYF.

This clonotype turned up a few times. The chain combines TRBV12-3 or TRBV12-4 with TRBJ2-1; no firm D call. The CDR3 sequence is 11 residues long. Trimming cost V 6 bases and J 8 bases, with 8 bases left between them. CDR3 sequence reads: CASRKIHEQFF. For the CDR3, the DNA is TGTGCCAGCAGGAAAATCCATGAGCAGTTCTTC.

This clonotype has at least ten counts. The CDR3 DNA sequence: TGTGCCAGCAGTTTTGGTGCTAGCGGGACCTCCTACAATGAGCAGTTCTTC. Its translation is CASSFGASGTSYNEQFF. The J gene is TRBJ2-1, the V gene TRBV12-3 or TRBV12-4; TRBD2 agrees at 9 bases. V gave up 3 bases and J gave up 0 bases; unmatched junction bases: 6. CDR3 length: 17 amino acids.

At least ten counts were recorded for this clonotype. CDR3 nucleotide sequence: TGTGCCAGCAGTTGGGAGGGACAGGGTAAGCAGTACTTC. Residues: CASSWEGQGKQYF. J is TRBJ2-7 and V is TRBV12-3 or TRBV12-4, with 9 bases aligning to TRBD1. The CDR3 has 13 amino acids. J gave up 8 bases and V 4 bases, and 6 bases lay outside the gene matches.

This clonotype came up many times. The chain carries TRBV7-2 and TRBJ1-5, with D unresolved. The CDR3 is made up of 12 amino acids. The V end was cut by 1 base, the J end by 15 bases, with 13 bases between. CDR1 SGHTA and CDR2 FQGNSA come from the germline V gene. CDR3 nucleotide sequence: TGTGCCAGCAGCTTAGACGGCCGCGGCCGGCATTTT. Its translation is CASSLDGRGRHF.

There are a few counts of this clonotype. The V and J genes are TRBV20-1 and TRBJ2-7; tentative D call: TRBD2 (6 bases). The CDR3 is made up of 14 amino acids. V gave up 7 bases and J gave up 7 bases, with 23 bases separating them. Germline assignment: CDR1 DFQATT and CDR2 SNEGSKA (reference sequence). CDR3 nucleotides: TGCAGTGTTGGCGCTTACAGCGCCGCGGGAGAGCAGTACTTC. Residues: CSVGAYSAAGEQYF.

This clonotype was observed at least ten times. The rearrangement uses TRBV29-1 and TRBJ2-2, with 16 bases aligning to TRBD2. The CDR3 runs 17 residues. Germline loops: CDR1 SQVTM, CDR2 ANQGSEA. Germline trimming cut 8 bases from V and 1 base from J; bases unmatched to any gene: 7. The CDR3 is CSFRGTSGRGNTGELFF. The CDR3 nucleotides read TGCAGCTTCCGAGGGACTAGCGGGAGGGGGAACACCGGGGAGCTGTTTTTT.

At least ten counts were recorded for this clonotype. The chain carries TRBV6-2 or TRBV6-3 and TRBJ2-3; D gene uncertain. Germline CDR1 reads MNHEY; CDR2 reads SVGEGT. Trimming shortened V by 2 bases and J by 6 bases, and 15 bases separated the two germline ends. CDR3 length: 15 amino acids. The CDR3 coding sequence is TGTGCCAGCAGTTACGGGGAAGCAAAGGCGGATACGCAGTATTTT. Translating it yields CASSYGEAKADTQYF.

A word on this clonotype: The junction shows a germline mismatch at one end, possibly a read error. This chain connects TRBV7-7 to TRBJ2-6, with a weak D call TRBD1 (5 bases). The CDR3 is made up of 17 amino acids. Germline V gives CDR1 SSHAT, CDR2 FNYEAQ (reference sequence). This chain's CDR3 is CASSLEGVSSGANVLTF. As DNA, the CDR3 is TGTGCTAGCAGCTTAGAAGGGGTGAGCTCTGGGGCCAACGTCCTGACTTTC.

The sample holds a few counts of this clonotype. The gene calls are TRBV9 and TRBJ1-1, with D perhaps matching TRBD1 (5 bases). Germline-derived CDR1 and CDR2 are SGDLS and YYNGEE. The CDR3 spans 15 residues. With 4 bases removed from V and 0 bases from J, the gap between germline ends came to 13 bases. The CDR3 is CASSKLGAMNTEAFF. The CDR3 DNA follows: TGTGCCAGCAGCAAACTAGGGGCGATGAACACTGAAGCTTTCTTT.

This clonotype has a handful of counts. Here the CDR3 DNA reads TGTGCCAGCAGCGTCGAAACGAATCAGCCCCAGCATTTT. It specifies CASSVETNQPQHF. The chain is built from TRBV11-2 and TRBJ1-5; no reliable D call. V was clipped by 5 bases and J by 4 bases, with 9 bases between them. The CDR3 runs 13 residues. Per germline, CDR1 SGHAT and CDR2 FQNNGV.

In this sample, this clonotype turned up a few times. The V gene is TRBV7-3, the J gene TRBJ2-1; 7 nucleotides match TRBD2. Germline V lookup: CDR1 SGHTA, CDR2 FQGTGA. This CDR3 region has 15 residues. The V gene end was trimmed by 5 bases and the J gene end by 4 bases; junction bases not matched to a gene: 8. CDR3 nucleotide sequence: TGTGCCAGCAGCCCAGCTAGCGGAGCGTACAATGAGCAGTTCTTC. This encodes CASSPASGAYNEQFF.

This clonotype was counted a few times. The chain links TRBV12-3 or TRBV12-4 to TRBJ1-3; unclear D gene. V shed 6 bases and J shed 0 bases, with 12 bases lying between them. The CDR3 has 15 residues. The CDR3: CASRVDPYSGNTIYF. DNA of the CDR3: TGTGCCAGCAGAGTGGACCCTTACTCTGGAAACACCATATATTTT.

This clonotype showed up just a few times. This rearrangement joins TRBV29-1 to TRBJ1-2, with no clear D. Germline loops: CDR1 SQVTM, CDR2 ANQGSEA. V was cut by 8 bases and J by 4 bases, with 17 bases left in between. This CDR3 spans 13 amino acids. The CDR3 DNA is TGCAGCTCACCGGACCCTTCGGGCTATGGCTACACCTTC. It specifies CSSPDPSGYGYTF.

J is TRBJ2-3 and V is TRBV10-1, with 9 bases matching TRBD2. CDR3 length: 15 residues. In germline, CDR1 is WNHNN, CDR2 SYGVQD (reference sequence). Trimming at V came to 5 bases and at J to 6 bases, leaving 9 bases not matched to a gene. The CDR3 loop is CASSSLSGGLDTQYF. In DNA, the CDR3 is TGCGCCAGCAGTTCCCTTAGCGGGGGTCTGGATACGCAGTATTTT.

On this clonotype: At one boundary the junction diverges from the germline segment, which might be a read error. The rearrangement links TRBV24-1 to TRBJ2-7; TRBD2 matches 9 bases. Germline CDR1 is KGHDR and CDR2 is SFDVKD. The CDR3 consists of 17 residues. The CDR3 reads CATSGFSRSSGNYEQYF. In DNA, the CDR3 is TGTGCGACCAGTGGCTTCTCCAGATCTAGCGGGAACTACGAGCAGTACTTC.

There are many counts of this clonotype. V is TRBV28 and J is TRBJ1-1, with D uncertain. The CDR3 loop spans 12 amino acids. The V gene lost 5 bases and the J gene lost 0 bases, with 4 bases spanning the gap. Germline V gene sequence: CDR1 MDHEN, CDR2 SYDVKM. The CDR3: CASSTLNTEAFF. In DNA, the CDR3 is TGTGCCAGCAGTACACTGAACACTGAAGCTTTCTTT.

This clonotype was picked up a small number of times. The V gene is TRBV20-1, the J gene TRBJ1-2, with 7 bases lining up with TRBD1. CDR1 is DFQATT and CDR2 is SNEGSKA in the germline V gene (reference sequence). This CDR3 is built from 13 residues. V lost 4 bases and J lost 4; bases outside the gene matches: 6. This chain's CDR3 is CSAKTGRGYGYTF. CDR3 bases: TGCAGTGCTAAGACAGGGAGAGGCTATGGCTACACCTTC.

The rearrangement joins TRBV12-3 or TRBV12-4 to TRBJ2-7, with 8 bases fitting TRBD2. The trim removed 3 bases at V and 0 bases at J, leaving 10 bases unmatched. This CDR3 is built from 17 residues. The CDR3 here is CASSFGTSGSYSYEQYF. As DNA, the CDR3 is TGTGCCAGCAGTTTTGGCACTAGCGGATCCTACTCCTACGAGCAGTACTTC.